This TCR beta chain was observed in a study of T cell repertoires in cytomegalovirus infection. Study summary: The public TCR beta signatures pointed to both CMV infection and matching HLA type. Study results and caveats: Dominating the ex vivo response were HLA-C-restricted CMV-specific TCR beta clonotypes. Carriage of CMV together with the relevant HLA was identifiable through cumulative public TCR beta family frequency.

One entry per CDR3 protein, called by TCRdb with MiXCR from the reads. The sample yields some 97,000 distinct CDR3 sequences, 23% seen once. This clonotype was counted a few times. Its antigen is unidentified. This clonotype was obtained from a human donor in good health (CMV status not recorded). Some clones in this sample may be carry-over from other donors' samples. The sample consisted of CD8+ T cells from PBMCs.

The CDR3 spells CSASGSRGTYEQYF. The CDR3 DNA reads TGCAGTGCTAGTGGCTCCAGGGGAACCTACGAGCAGTACTTC. The V gene is TRBV20-1, the J gene TRBJ2-7, with a possible D match to TRBD1 (6 bases). Trimming shortened V by 3 bases and J by 2 bases, and 14 bases separated the two germline ends. CDR1 and CDR2 (germline): DFQATT, SNEGSKA (reference sequence). CDR3 length equals 14 residues.